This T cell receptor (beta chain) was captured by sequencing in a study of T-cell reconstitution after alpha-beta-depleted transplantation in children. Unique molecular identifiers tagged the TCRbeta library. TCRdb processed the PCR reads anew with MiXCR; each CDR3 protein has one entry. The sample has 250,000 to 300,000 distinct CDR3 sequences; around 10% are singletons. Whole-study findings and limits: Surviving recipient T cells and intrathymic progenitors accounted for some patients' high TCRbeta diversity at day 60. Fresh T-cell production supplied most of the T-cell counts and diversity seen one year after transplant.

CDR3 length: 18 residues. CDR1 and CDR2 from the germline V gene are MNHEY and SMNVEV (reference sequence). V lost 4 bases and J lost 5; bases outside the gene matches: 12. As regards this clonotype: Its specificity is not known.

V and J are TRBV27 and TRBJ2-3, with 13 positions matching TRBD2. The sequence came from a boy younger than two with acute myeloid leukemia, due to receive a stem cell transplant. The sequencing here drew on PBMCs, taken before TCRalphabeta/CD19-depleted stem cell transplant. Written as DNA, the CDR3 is TGTGCCAGCAGTTCGTGGATAGGACTAGCGGGAGTAGGAGATACGCAGTATTTT. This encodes CASSSWIGLAGVGDTQYF.